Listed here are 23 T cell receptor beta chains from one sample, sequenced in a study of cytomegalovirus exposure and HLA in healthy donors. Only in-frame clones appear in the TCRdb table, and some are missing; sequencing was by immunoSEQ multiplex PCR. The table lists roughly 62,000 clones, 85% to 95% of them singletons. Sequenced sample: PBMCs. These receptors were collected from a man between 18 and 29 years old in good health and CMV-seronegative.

The CDR3 nucleotides are TGTGCCAGCAGCCAAGGAGTAGCAACTAATGAAAAACTGTTTTTT. The encoded protein is CASSQGVATNEKLFF. The chain uses TRBV14 and TRBJ1-4; no reliable D call. The CDR3 totals 15 residues. Germline CDR1 reads SGHDN; CDR2 reads FVKESK. Between the trimmed V and J ends, which lost 1 base and 0 bases, there was a span of 6 bases.

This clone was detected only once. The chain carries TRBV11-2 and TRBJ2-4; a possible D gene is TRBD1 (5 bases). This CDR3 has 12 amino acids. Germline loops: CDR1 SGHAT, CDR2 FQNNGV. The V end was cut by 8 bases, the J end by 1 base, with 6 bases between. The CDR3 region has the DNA TGTGCCAGCTCAGGGGCCAAAAACATTCAGTACTTC. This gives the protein CASSGAKNIQYF.

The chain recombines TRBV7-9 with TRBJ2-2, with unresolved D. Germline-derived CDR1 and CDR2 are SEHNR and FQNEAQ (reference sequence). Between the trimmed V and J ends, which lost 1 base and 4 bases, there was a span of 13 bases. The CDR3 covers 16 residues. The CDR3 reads CASSLGESLLTGELFF. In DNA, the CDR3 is TGTGCCAGCAGCTTAGGAGAGTCTCTACTCACCGGGGAGCTGTTTTTT.

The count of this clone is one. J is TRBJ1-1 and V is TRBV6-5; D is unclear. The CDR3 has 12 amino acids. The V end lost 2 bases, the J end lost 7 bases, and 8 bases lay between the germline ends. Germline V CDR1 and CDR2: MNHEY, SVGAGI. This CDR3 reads CASSYVGNEAFF. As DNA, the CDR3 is TGTGCCAGCAGTTACGTCGGGAATGAAGCTTTCTTT.

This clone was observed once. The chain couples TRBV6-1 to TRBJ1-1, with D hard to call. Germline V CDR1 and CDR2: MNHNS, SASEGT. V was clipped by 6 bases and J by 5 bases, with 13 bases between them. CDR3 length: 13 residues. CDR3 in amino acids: CASRRDLGTEAFF. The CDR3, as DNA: TGTGCCAGCAGGCGGGATCTAGGGACTGAAGCTTTCTTT.

The CDR3 bases are TGTGCCATCAGTGGTCGGGGACAGGGCCGCTCTGGAAACACCATATATTTT. It yields the protein CAISGRGQGRSGNTIYF. The gene calls are TRBV10-3 and TRBJ1-3, with 9 nucleotides matching TRBD1. Germline CDR1 reads ENHRY; CDR2 reads SYGVKD. V dropped 4 bases and J dropped 0; count of bases not matched to a gene: 7. This CDR3 is built from 17 residues.

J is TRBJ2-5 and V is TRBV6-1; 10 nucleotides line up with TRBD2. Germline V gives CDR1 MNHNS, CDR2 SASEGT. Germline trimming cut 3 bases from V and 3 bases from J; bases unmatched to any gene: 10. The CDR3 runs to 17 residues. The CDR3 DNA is TGTGCCAGCAGTGATCTCACTAGCGGGGTCCCCAAAGAGACCCAGTACTTC. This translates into CASSDLTSGVPKETQYF.

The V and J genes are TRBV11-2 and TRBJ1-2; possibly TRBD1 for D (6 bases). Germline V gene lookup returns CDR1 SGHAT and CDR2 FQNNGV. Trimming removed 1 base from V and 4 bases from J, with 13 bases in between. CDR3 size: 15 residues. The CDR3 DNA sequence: TGTGCCAGCAGCTTAGTAGCAGGGGTGCCCTATGGCTACACCTTC. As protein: CASSLVAGVPYGYTF.

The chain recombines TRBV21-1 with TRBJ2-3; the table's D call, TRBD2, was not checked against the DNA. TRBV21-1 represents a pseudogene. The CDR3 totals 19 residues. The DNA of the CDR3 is TGTGCCAGCAGCAAAGCCGGGACTAGCGGCATTGAATGCACAGATACGCAGTATTTT. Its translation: CASSKAGTSGIECTDTQYF.

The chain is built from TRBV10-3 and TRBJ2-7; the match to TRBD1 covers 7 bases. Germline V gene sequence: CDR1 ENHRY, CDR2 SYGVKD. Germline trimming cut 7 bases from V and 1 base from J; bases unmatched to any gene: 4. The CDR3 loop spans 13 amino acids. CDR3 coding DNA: TGTGCCATCACCCAGGGGGAATCCTACGAGCAGTACTTC. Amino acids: CAITQGESYEQYF.

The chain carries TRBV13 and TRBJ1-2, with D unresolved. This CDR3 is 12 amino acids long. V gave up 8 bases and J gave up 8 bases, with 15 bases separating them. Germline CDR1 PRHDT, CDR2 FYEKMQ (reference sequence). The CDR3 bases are TGTGCCAGCGGAAGGATCACGGGAGGCTACACCTTC. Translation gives CASGRITGGYTF.

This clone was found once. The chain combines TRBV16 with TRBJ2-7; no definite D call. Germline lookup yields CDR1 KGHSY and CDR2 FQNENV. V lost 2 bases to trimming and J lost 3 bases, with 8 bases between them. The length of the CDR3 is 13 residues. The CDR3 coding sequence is TGTGCCAGCAGCCAAGCCTCCAGCTACGAGCAGTACTTC. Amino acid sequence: CASSQASSYEQYF. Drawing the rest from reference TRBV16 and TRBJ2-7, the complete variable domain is GEEVAQTPKHLVRGEGQKAKLYCAPIKGHSYVFWYQQVLKNEFKFLISFQNENVFDETGMPKERFSAKCLPNSPCSLEIQATKLEDSAVYFCASSQASSYEQYFGPGTRLTVT.

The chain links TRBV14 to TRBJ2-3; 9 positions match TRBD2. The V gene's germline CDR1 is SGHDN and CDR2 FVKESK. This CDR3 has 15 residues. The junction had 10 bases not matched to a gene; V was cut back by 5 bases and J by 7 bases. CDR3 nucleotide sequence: TGTGCCAGCAGCACGACTAGCGGTTCGTGGAATACGCAGTATTTT. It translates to CASSTTSGSWNTQYF.

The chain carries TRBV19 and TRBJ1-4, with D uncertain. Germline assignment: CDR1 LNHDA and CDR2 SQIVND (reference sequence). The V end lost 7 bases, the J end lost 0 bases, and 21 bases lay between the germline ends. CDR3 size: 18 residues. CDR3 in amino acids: CASISTGRALATNEKLFF. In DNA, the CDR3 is TGTGCCAGTATTTCAACGGGGAGAGCACTTGCAACTAATGAAAAACTGTTTTTT.

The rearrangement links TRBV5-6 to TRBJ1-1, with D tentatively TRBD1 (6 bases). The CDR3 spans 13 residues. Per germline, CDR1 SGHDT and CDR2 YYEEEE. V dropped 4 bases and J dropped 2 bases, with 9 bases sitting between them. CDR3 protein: CASSIQGNTEAFF. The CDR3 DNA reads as TGTGCCAGCAGCATACAGGGAAACACTGAAGCTTTCTTT.

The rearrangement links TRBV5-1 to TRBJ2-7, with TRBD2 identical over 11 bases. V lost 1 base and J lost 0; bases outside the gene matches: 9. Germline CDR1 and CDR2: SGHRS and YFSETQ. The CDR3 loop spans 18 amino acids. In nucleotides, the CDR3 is TGCGCCAGCAGCTTGTCCGTCGGGACTAGCGGAAGCTCCTACGAGCAGTACTTC. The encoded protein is CASSLSVGTSGSSYEQYF.

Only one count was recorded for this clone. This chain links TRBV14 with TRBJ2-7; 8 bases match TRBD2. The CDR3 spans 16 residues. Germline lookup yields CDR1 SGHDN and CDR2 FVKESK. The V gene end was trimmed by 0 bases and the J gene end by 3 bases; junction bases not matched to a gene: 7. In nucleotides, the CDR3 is TGTGCCAGCAGCCAAGACAGAGCGGGAGCTTTCTACGAGCAGTACTTC. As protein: CASSQDRAGAFYEQYF.

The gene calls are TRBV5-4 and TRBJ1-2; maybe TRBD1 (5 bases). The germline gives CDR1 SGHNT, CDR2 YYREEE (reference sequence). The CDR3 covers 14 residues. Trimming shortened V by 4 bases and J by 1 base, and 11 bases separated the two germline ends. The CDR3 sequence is CASSHQDSNYGYTF. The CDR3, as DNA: TGTGCCAGCAGCCATCAAGACAGTAACTATGGCTACACCTTC.

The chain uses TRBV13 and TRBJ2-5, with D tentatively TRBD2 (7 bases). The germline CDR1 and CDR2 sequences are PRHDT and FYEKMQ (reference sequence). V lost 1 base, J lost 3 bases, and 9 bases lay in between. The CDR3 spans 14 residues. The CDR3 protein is CASSLEGGKETQYF. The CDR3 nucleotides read TGTGCCAGCAGCTTAGAGGGGGGGAAAGAGACCCAGTACTTC.

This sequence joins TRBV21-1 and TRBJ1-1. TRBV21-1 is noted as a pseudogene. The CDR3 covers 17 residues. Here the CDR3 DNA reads TGTGCCAGCAGCAAAGAGGGAGGCGGCTCCCGGAACACTGAAGCTTTCTTT. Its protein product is CASSKEGGGSRNTEAFF.

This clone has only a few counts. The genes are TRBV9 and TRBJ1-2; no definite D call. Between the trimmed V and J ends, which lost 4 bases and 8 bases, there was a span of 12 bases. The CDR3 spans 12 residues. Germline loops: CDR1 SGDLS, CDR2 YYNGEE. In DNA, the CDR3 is TGTGCCAGCAGCCTAGGGCTGGGCGGCTACACCTTC. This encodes CASSLGLGGYTF. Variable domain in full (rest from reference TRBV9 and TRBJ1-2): DSGVTQTPKHLITATGQRVTLRCSPRSGDLSVYWYQQSLDQGLQFLIQYYNGEERAKGNILERFSAQQFPDLHSELNLSSLELGDSALYFCASSLGLGGYTFGSGTRLTVV.

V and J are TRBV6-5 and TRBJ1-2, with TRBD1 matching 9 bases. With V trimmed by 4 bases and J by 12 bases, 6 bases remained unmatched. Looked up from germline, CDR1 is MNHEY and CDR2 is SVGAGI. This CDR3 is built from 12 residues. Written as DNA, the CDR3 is TGTGCCAGCAGTTCCGGGACAGGGAACCACACCTTC. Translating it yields CASSSGTGNHTF.

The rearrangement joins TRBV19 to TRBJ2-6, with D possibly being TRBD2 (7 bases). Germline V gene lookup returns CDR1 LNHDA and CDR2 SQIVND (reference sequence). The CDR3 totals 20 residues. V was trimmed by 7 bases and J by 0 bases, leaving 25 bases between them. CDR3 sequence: CASNLGHTTSRSSGANVLTF. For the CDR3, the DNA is TGTGCCAGTAACTTGGGACACACGACTAGCCGAAGCTCTGGGGCCAACGTCCTGACTTTC.